This T cell receptor beta chain originates from a study of CD8 T cells in ankylosing spondylitis. Making the TCR beta libraries involved quantitative 5'-RACE with molecular barcodes. TCRdb recomputed calls from the 5' RACE reads with MiXCR, one row per CDR3 protein. The repertoire includes 200,000 or so distinct CDR3 sequences, under 15% of them detected once, and roughly 9.6% sits in the top ten. About this clonotype: Its specificity is unknown.

Study findings and constraints: Researchers reportedly found disease-linked clones significantly enriched in matched ankylosing spondylitis synovial fluid. For ankylosing spondylitis blood, a TCR beta motif of eight or nine highly homologous variants appeared characteristic.

CDR3 length: 14 amino acids. V lost 2 bases and J lost 6; bases outside the gene matches: 3. This receptor was taken from a female donor with ankylosing spondylitis or in good health (not recorded which). Sequenced input: blood, either unsorted or a sorted T cell fraction (not recorded which). The rearrangement uses TRBV23-1 and TRBJ1-5; 8 nucleotides line up with TRBD1. TRBV23-1 belongs to the ORF category, with a function that is uncertain. Here the CDR3 DNA reads TGCGCCAGCAGTCAACCAGGGGGCAGTCAGCCCCAGCATTTT. Amino acid sequence: CASSQPGGSQPQHF.